This T cell receptor (beta chain) was observed in a study of cytomegalovirus exposure and HLA in healthy donors. These donors counted as nominally healthy when sampled, but unrecorded immune exposures were likely. In the PCR, 60 Vbeta and 13 Jbeta primers were used. Using immunoSEQ multiplex PCR, the repertoire was profiled, and TCRdb retains in-frame clones only, with some absent. This sample has approximately 130,000 clones; about 81% occur once, and the top ten carry roughly 8%. Concerning this clone: Its antigen is currently unknown.

General observations from the study: Later analysis showed TCR association rates varying by HLA locus, highest for DRB1 and lowest for HLA-C.

The J segment lost 4 bases and the V segment lost 5 bases, leaving 3 bases of the junction unmatched. The CDR3 contains 15 residues. The germline gives CDR1 SGHTA, CDR2 FQGNSA. This TCR derives from a woman aged 45 to 65 in good health and CMV-seropositive. The material sequenced was PBMCs. This rearrangement joins TRBV7-2 to TRBJ2-1, with TRBD2 identical over 12 bases. The CDR3 sequence: CASSPLAGGYNEQFF. DNA of the CDR3: TGTGCCAGCAGCCCACTAGCGGGGGGATACAATGAGCAGTTCTTC. Complete variable domain (other parts from reference TRBV7-2 and TRBJ2-1): GAGVSQSPSNKVTEKGKDVELRCDPISGHTALYWYRQSLGQGLEFLIYFQGNSAPDKSGLPSDRFSAERTGGSVSTLTIQRTQQEDSAVYLCASSPLAGGYNEQFFGPGTRLTVL.